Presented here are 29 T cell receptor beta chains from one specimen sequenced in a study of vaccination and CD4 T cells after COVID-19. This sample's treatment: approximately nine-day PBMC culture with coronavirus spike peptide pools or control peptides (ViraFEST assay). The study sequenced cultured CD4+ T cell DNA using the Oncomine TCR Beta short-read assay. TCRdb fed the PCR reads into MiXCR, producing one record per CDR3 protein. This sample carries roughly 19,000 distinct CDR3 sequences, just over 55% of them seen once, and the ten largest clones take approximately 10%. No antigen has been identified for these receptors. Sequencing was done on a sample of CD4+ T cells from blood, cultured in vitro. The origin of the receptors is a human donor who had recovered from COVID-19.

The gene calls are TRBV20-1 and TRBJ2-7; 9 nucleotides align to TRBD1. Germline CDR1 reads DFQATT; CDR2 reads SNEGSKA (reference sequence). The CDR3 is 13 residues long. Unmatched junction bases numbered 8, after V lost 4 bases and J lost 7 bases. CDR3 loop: CSAITGGQGEQYF. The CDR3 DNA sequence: TGCAGTGCTATTACAGGGGGCCAGGGTGAGCAGTACTTC.

CDR3 sequence (DNA): TGTGCCACCAGCAGAGATCGGGGCGGATTCTCCTACGAGCAGTACTTC. Translated, it gives CATSRDRGGFSYEQYF. This sequence joins TRBV15 and TRBJ2-7; the D gene could be TRBD1 or TRBD2 (5 bases each). Between the trimmed V and J ends, which lost 0 bases and 0 bases, there was a span of 12 bases. The germline V gene has CDR1 LNHNV and CDR2 YYDKDF (reference sequence). The CDR3 covers 16 residues.

CDR3 nucleotides: TGTGCCAGCAGCGACGGTCCGAGAGGTAACTATGGCTACACCTTC. Its protein product is CASSDGPRGNYGYTF. The genes are TRBV7-9 and TRBJ1-2; D gene unclear. This CDR3 has 15 amino acids. Deletions cut 5 bases from V and 1 base from J, with 14 bases between. Germline V gene lookup returns CDR1 SEHNR and CDR2 FQNEAQ (reference sequence).

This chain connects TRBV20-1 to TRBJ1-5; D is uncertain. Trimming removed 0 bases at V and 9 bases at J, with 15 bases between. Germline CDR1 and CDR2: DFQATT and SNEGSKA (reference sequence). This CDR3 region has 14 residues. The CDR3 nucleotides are TGCAGTGCTAGAGATCTTAGGGCTAGCGGGCCCCAGCATTTT. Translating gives CSARDLRASGPQHF.

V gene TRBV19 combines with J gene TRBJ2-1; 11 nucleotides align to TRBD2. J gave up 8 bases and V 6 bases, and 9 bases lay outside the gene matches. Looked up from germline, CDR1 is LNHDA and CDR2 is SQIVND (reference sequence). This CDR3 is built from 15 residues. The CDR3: CASRAGTSGGDEQFF. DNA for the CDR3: TGTGCCAGTAGGGCCGGGACTAGCGGAGGGGATGAGCAGTTCTTC.

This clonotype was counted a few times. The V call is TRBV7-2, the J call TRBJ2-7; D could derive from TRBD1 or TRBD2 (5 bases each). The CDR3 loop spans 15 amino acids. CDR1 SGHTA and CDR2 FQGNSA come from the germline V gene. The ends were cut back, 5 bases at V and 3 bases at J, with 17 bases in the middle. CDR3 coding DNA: TGTGCCAGCAGCCCTCTCACGAGGGGAAGCTACGAGCAGTACTTC. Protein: CASSPLTRGSYEQYF.

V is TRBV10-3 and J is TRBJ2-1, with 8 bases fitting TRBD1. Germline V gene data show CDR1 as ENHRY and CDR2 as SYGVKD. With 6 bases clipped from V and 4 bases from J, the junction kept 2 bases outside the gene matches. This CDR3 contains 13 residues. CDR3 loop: CAIRGQEYNEQFF. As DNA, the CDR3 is TGTGCCATCAGGGGACAGGAATACAATGAGCAGTTCTTC.

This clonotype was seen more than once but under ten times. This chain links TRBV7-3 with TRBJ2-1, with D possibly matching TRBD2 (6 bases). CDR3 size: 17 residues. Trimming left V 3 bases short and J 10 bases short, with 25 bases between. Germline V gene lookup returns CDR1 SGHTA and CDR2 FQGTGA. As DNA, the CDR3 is TGTGCCAGCAGCTTCACCGGTCCCGGGACTGGAGGCCGGGAGCAGTTCTTC. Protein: CASSFTGPGTGGREQFF.

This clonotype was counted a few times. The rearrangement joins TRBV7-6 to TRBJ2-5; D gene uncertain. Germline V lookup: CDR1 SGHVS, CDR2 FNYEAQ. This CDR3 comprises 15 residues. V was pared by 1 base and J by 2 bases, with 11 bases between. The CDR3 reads CASSLEPALQETQYF. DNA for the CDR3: TGTGCCAGCAGCTTAGAACCTGCGTTGCAAGAGACCCAGTACTTC.

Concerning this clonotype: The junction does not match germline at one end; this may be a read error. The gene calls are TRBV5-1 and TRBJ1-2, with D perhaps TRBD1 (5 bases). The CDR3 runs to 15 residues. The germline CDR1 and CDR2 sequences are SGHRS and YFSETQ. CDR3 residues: CASSPNEGSTGPFAF. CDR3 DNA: TGCGCCAGCAGCCCGAACGAGGGGTCTACAGGACCGTTCGCCTTC.

The chain's CDR3 is CASSYSNGLSSSYNSPLHF. The CDR3 region has the DNA TGTGCCAGCAGTTACTCGAACGGGCTATCGAGCTCCTATAATTCACCCCTCCACTTT. This chain links TRBV6-5 with TRBJ1-6; D is ambiguous. The CDR3 is made up of 19 amino acids. Germline CDR1 and CDR2: MNHEY and SVGAGI. Trimming took off 0 bases at V and 0 bases at J, with 15 bases between the two ends.

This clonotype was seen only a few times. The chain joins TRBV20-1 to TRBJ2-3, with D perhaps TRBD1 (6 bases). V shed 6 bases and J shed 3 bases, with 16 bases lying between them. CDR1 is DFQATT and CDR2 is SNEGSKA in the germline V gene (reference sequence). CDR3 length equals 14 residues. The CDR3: CSAQAEGGTDTQYF. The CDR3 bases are TGCAGTGCCCAGGCGGAAGGGGGAACAGATACGCAGTATTTT.

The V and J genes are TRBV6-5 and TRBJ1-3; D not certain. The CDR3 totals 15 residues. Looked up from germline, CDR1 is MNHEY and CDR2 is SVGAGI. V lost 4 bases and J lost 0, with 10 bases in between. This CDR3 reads CASSSPGHSGNTIYF. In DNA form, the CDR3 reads TGTGCCAGCAGTTCGCCGGGCCACTCTGGAAACACCATATATTTT.

CDR3 nucleotides: TGTGCCAGCAGCTTCCCGAACCGTAACTATGGCTACACCTTC. This sequence encodes CASSFPNRNYGYTF. The rearrangement links TRBV5-6 to TRBJ1-2; D not certain. V was trimmed by 2 bases and J by 1 base, leaving 9 bases between them. The CDR3 covers 14 residues. CDR1 is SGHDT and CDR2 is YYEEEE in the germline V gene.

CDR3 sequence reads: CAISEVARGGGTDTQYF. In DNA, the CDR3 is TGTGCCATCAGTGAGGTTGCGAGGGGGGGTGGCACAGATACGCAGTATTTT. The rearrangement uses TRBV10-3 and TRBJ2-3; the D gene is possibly TRBD2 (7 bases). The CDR3 runs 17 residues. V was trimmed by 2 bases and J by 1 base, leaving 16 bases between them. The V gene's germline CDR1 is ENHRY and CDR2 SYGVKD.

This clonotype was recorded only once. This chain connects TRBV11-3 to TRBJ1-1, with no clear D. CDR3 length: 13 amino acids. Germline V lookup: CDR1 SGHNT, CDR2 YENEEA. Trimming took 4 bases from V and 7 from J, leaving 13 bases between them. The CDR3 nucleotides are TGTGCCAGCAGCTCGCGTAGGACGTTTGAAGCTTTCTTT. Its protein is CASSSRRTFEAFF.

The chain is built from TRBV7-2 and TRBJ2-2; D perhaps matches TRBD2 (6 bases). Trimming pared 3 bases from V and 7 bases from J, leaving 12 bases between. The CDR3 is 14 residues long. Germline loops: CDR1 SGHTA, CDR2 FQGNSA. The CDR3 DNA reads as TGTGCCAGCAGCTTCACGGGGCGGGGCGGGGAGCTGTTTTTT. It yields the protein CASSFTGRGGELFF. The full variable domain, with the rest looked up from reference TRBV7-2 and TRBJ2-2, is GAGVSQSPSNKVTEKGKDVELRCDPISGHTALYWYRQSLGQGLEFLIYFQGNSAPDKSGLPSDRFSAERTGGSVSTLTIQRTQQEDSAVYLCASSFTGRGGELFFGEGSRLTVL.

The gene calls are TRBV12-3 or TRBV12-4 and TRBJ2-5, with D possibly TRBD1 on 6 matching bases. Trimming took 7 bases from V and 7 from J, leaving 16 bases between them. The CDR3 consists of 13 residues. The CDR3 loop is CASTARQAGTQYF. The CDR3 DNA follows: TGTGCCAGCACCGCCAGACAGGCAGGGACCCAGTACTTC.

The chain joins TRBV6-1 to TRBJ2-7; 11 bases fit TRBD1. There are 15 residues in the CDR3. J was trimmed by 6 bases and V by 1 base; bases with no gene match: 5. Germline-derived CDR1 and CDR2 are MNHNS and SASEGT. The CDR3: CASSEVDRGRPEQYF. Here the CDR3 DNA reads TGTGCCAGCAGTGAAGTGGACAGGGGGCGCCCCGAGCAGTACTTC.

The CDR3 coding sequence is TGCAGTGCCACGGCCGGGACGTCAGCAGGCTACACCTTC. Translating gives CSATAGTSAGYTF. The V call is TRBV20-1, the J call TRBJ1-2; perhaps TRBD1 as D (5 bases). This CDR3 is built from 13 residues. From germline, CDR1 is DFQATT and CDR2 SNEGSKA (reference sequence). V was trimmed by 6 bases and J by 8 bases, leaving 19 bases between them.

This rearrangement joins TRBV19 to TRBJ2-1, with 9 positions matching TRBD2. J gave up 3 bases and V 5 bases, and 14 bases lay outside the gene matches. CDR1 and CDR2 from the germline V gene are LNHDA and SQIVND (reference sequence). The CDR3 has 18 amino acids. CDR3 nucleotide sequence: TGTGCCAGTAGTGGGCGGCAGTTGACTAGCGGCATCTACAATGAGCAGTTCTTC. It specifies CASSGRQLTSGIYNEQFF. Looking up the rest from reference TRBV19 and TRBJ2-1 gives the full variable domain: DGGITQSPKYLFRKEGQNVTLSCEQNLNHDAMYWYRQDPGQGLRLIYYSQIVNDFQKGDIAEGYSVSREKKESFPLTVTSAQKNPTAFYLCASSGRQLTSGIYNEQFFGPGTRLTVL.

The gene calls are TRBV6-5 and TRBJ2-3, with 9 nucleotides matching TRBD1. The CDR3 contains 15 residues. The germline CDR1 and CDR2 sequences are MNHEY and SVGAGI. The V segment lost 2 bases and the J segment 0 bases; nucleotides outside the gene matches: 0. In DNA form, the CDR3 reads TGTGCCAGCAGTTACGGGACAGGGAGCACAGATACGCAGTATTTT. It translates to CASSYGTGSTDTQYF.

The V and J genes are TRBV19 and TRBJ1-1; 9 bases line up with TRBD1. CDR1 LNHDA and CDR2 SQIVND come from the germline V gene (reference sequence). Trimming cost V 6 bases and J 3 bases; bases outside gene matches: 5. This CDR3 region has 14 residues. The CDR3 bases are TGTGCCAGTAGACAGGGGGCCCTGGACACTGAAGCTTTCTTT. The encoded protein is CASRQGALDTEAFF.

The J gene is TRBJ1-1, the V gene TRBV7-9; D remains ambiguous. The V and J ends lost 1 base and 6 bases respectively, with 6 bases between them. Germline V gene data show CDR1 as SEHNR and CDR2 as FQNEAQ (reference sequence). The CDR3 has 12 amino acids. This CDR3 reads CASSLVRAEAFF. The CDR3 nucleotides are TGTGCCAGCAGCTTAGTGAGGGCTGAAGCTTTCTTT.

The CDR3: CSARLQGGWVNTEAFF. The CDR3 DNA reads as TGCAGTGCTAGACTGCAGGGAGGGTGGGTGAACACTGAAGCTTTCTTT. The rearrangement joins TRBV20-1 to TRBJ1-1; the D gene is possibly TRBD1 (5 bases). CDR1 and CDR2 (germline): DFQATT, SNEGSKA (reference sequence). Trimming pared 2 bases from V and 0 bases from J, leaving 16 bases between. This CDR3 comprises 16 residues.

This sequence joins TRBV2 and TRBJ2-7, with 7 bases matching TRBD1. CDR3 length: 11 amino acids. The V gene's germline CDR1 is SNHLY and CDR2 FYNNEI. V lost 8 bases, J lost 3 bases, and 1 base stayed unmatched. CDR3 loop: CASYRGYEQYF. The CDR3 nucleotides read TGTGCCAGCTACAGGGGCTACGAGCAGTACTTC.

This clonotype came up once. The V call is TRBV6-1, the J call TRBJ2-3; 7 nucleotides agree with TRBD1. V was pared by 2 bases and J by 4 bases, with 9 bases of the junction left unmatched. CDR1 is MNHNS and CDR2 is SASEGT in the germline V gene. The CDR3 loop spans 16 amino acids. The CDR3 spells CASSERGGQSPDTQYF. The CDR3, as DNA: TGTGCCAGCAGTGAACGAGGGGGACAGTCTCCAGATACGCAGTATTTT.

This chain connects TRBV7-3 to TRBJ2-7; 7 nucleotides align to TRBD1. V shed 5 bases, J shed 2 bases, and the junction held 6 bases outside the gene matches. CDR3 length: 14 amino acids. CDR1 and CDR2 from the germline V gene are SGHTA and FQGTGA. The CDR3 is CASSTGTAPYEQYF. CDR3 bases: TGTGCCAGCAGCACCGGGACAGCACCCTACGAGCAGTACTTC.

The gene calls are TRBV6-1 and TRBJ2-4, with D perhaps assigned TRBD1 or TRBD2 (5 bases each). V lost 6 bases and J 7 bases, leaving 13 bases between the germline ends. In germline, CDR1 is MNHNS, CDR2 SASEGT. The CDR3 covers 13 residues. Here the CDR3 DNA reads TGTGCCAGCAGGCAGGGAGCAGCGAACATTCAGTACTTC. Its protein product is CASRQGAANIQYF.